This T cell receptor (beta chain) is from a study of cytomegalovirus exposure and HLA in healthy donors. Study findings and constraints: Among immune exposure information, only CMV serostatus was available. HLA restriction was apparent for most CMV-associated TCR beta chains in a later analysis. A few V segments could not be told apart, such as TRBV6-2 and TRBV6-3, and were left out. V- and J-gene trimming of TCR beta was linked (in a later analysis) to a missense DCLRE1C variant.

J lost 6 bases, V lost 7 bases, and 8 bases had no gene match. CDR1 SNHLY and CDR2 FYNNEI come from the germline V gene. There are 16 residues in the CDR3. Vbeta (60) and Jbeta (13) primers were used in the PCR. Sequencing was performed with immunoSEQ multiplex PCR; in TCRdb, only in-frame clones are kept and a portion is missing. The sample carries 100,000 or so clones, 60% to 85% recorded once. This clone was observed a single time. As yet, its antigen is unknown. The TCR was taken from a woman in her 40s in good health and CMV-seropositive. Input material: PBMCs. J is TRBJ2-3 and V is TRBV2; 15 bases align to TRBD2. For the CDR3, the DNA is TGTGCCAGCAACGGACTAGCGGGAGGGCCAGGGGATACGCAGTATTTT. Translated, it gives CASNGLAGGPGDTQYF.